This entry features one TCR beta chain sequence. Its antigen remains unidentified. The data stem from a study of cytomegalovirus exposure and HLA in healthy donors. Study-wide background: An earlier analysis found 110 million or so unique TCR beta sequences from around 180 million T cells. Most donors, 81% of roughly 400 genotyped, fell in the Caucasian-associated ancestry cluster. Study observations and caveats: CMV antigen specificity of a few CMV-associated chains was confirmed in vitro.

Both 60 Vbeta primers and 13 Jbeta primers went into the PCR. Only in-frame clones appear in the TCRdb table, and some are missing; sequencing was by immunoSEQ multiplex PCR. The table lists 150,000 to 200,000 clones, around 80% of them singletons. Trimming took 7 bases from V and 5 from J, leaving 15 bases between them. CDR1 is LNHDA and CDR2 is SQIVND in the germline V gene (reference sequence). CDR3 size: 14 residues. The chain employs TRBV19 and TRBJ1-5; D unclear. The TCR was taken from a girl aged 10 to 17 in good health and CMV-seropositive. Sequenced input: PBMCs. For the CDR3, the DNA is TGTGCCAGTACCCCCGGAGGGCCGTATCAGCCCCAGCATTTT. Protein product: CASTPGGPYQPQHF.